Listed below are T cell receptor beta chains from one sample, sequenced in a study of T cell responses to AZD1222 COVID-19 vaccine. Clones were sequenced by immunoSEQ multiplex PCR, and TCRdb holds only the in-frame ones, with some missing. The table records 150,000 to 250,000 clones, 91% of them present only once. Sequenced material: peripheral blood, taken 28 days after the second AZD1222 dose. The source of these receptors is an adult who received the AZD1222 COVID-19 vaccine. Each CDR3 is given with its conserved first and last residue. The D gene is left open where the match is weak. Expanded clones get a size class; other rows say once, few or many, or leave the size out.

NA NA TRBJ1-2 TRBV18 TGTGCCAGCTCACCACCAGGAGCCCTCTATGGCTACACCTTC CASSPPGALYGYTF
TRBD1 NA TRBJ2-2 TRBV11-3 TGTGCCAGCAGCTTAGCCGGGACAGGGGTCCACGGGGAGCTGTTTTTT CASSLAGTGVHGELFF
TRBD2 few TRBJ2-1 TRBV9 TGTGCCAGCAGCGGGATCACTAGCGGATCTGAGCAGTTCTTC CASSGITSGSEQFF
TRBD1 NA TRBJ1-5 TRBV19 TGTGCCAGTAGTAGGGACAGCCTTTCCCTCCGGCCCCAGCATTTT CASSRDSLSLRPQHF
TRBD2 once TRBJ2-7 TRBV11-2 TGTGCCAGCAGAACTAGCGGAACCTACGAGCAGTACTTC CASRTSGTYEQYF
TRBD1 NA TRBJ1-2 TRBV6-5 TGTGCCAGCAGTTACTCGAGACAGGGGGCTAATGGCTACACCTTC CASSYSRQGANGYTF
NA NA TRBJ1-5 TRBV27 TGTGCCAGCAGTTTGACACAGGTCAATCAGCCCCAGCATTTT CASSLTQVNQPQHF
TRBD1 NA TRBJ2-3 TRBV24-1 TGTGCCGTCGGACAGGGCACAGATACGCAGTATTTT CAVGQGTDTQYF
TRBD1 NA TRBJ2-7 TRBV18 TGTGCCAGCTCACCCAATCAGGGGGCCCACGAGCAGTACTTC CASSPNQGAHEQYF
NA NA TRBJ1-5 TRBV5-1 TGCGCCAGCAGCCCTGGCGGCAGTTGGGGGGATAATAGCAATCAGCCCCAGCATTTT CASSPGGSWGDNSNQPQHF
NA NA TRBJ1-2 TRBV15 TGTGCCACCAGCAGAGACGCGGACAGCTATGGCTACACCTTC CATSRDADSYGYTF
TRBD1 NA TRBJ2-1 TRBV27 TGTGCCACTGCGACAGGGTTGAATGAGCAGTTCTTC CATATGLNEQFF
NA NA TRBJ1-1 TRBV6-5 TGTGCCAGCAGGCTGGGACGACAGATGGTCGAAGCTTTCTTT CASRLGRQMVEAFF
NA NA TRBJ2-1 TRBV5-5 TGTGCCAGCAGCTATCGGGGAAACAATGAGCAGTTCTTC CASSYRGNNEQFF
NA many TRBJ2-7 TRBV6-5 TGTGCCAGCAGCCTAGCGGACAGTCGTTCCTACGAGCAGTACTTC CASSLADSRSYEQYF
TRBD2 NA TRBJ2-3 TRBV7-3 TGTGCCAGCAGCGTAACTAGCGGAACTAGCACAGATACGCAGTATTTT CASSVTSGTSTDTQYF
NA NA TRBJ2-7 TRBV5-1 TGCGCCAGCAGCTTGGATGAGACAGCCTACGAGCAGTACTTC CASSLDETAYEQYF
TRBD2 NA TRBJ2-7 TRBV28 TGTGCCAGCCAGGCCGCCAGACTAGCCAGCGAGCAGTACTTC CASQAARLASEQYF
TRBD1 NA TRBJ1-5 TRBV10-1 TGCGCCATTCTACCGGGACAGGGGATTGGGAGCAATCAGCCCCAGCATTTT CAILPGQGIGSNQPQHF
NA NA TRBJ2-7 TRBV28 TGTGCCAGCAGTTTATTCGGGGCCGGGACCTACGAGCAGTACTTC CASSLFGAGTYEQYF
NA once TRBJ2-5 TRBV28 TGTGCCAGCAGTCCCCCCACAGTTTTGAAAGAGACCCAGTACTTC CASSPPTVLKETQYF
TRBD2 NA TRBJ2-1 TRBV28 TGTGCCAGCAGTGGCCGAGCGGGAGGGCCAAGAAATGAGCAGTTCTTC CASSGRAGGPRNEQFF
NA NA TRBJ1-3 TRBV11-2 TGTGCCAGCAGCTTAGACAGACGAAACACCATATATTTT CASSLDRRNTIYF
TRBD2 once TRBJ2-2 TRBV5-1 TGCGCCAGCAGCTCACCTAGCGGGGTGGCGGGAACCGGGGAGCTGTTTTTT CASSSPSGVAGTGELFF
NA NA TRBJ1-1 TRBV29-1 TGCAGCGTGAGGGGCAGACTGAACACTGAAGCTTTCTTT CSVRGRLNTEAFF
NA NA TRBJ2-3 TRBV12-3/TRBV12-4 TGTGCCAGCAGCCGTGACCCGCCTACGCAGTATTTT CASSRDPPTQYF
NA NA TRBJ2-1 TRBV7-2 TGTGCCAGCAGCTTCGGGAGTCCCTCCTACAATGAGCAGTTCTTC CASSFGSPSYNEQFF
TRBD1 NA TRBJ1-5 TRBV6-5 TGTGCCAGCAGTTACTCAACAGGGGGCAACAATCAGCCCCAGCATTTT CASSYSTGGNNQPQHF
TRBD1 NA TRBJ2-7 TRBV18 TGTGCCAGCTCACTTCGGGGACAGGGGACGGACGAGCAGTACTTC CASSLRGQGTDEQYF
NA NA TRBJ2-7 TRBV5-5 TGTGCCAGCAGCTTGGGGACTTGGTACGAGCAGTACTTC CASSLGTWYEQYF
TRBD1 NA TRBJ1-5 TRBV6-2/TRBV6-3 TGTGCCAGCAGTTACGATTCGCGGACAGGGGATCAGCCCCAGCATTTT CASSYDSRTGDQPQHF
NA NA TRBJ2-3 TRBV5-4 TGTGCCAGCAGCTTGGAGGGTAGCACAGATACGCAGTATTTT CASSLEGSTDTQYF
NA NA TRBJ1-6 TRBV28 TGTGCCAGCAGTTTAATGACTCCGACAGGAGATTCACCCCTCCACTTT CASSLMTPTGDSPLHF
TRBD2 NA TRBJ2-5 TRBV5-1 TGCGCCAGCAGACTACTAGCGGGAGTCTTAGAGACCCAGTACTTC CASRLLAGVLETQYF
NA NA TRBJ1-1 TRBV11-2 TGTGCCAGCAGCTTAGATGGTAACGGGTGGGGAACTGAAGCTTTCTTT CASSLDGNGWGTEAFF
NA NA TRBJ2-3 TRBV11-1 TGTGCCAGCAGCTACGTTAAGGGAGGAGTAGATACGCAGTATTTT CASSYVKGGVDTQYF
NA NA TRBJ2-2 TRBV10-1 TGCGCCAGGAGGGGTTCCGCCGGGGAGCTGTTTTTT CARRGSAGELFF
TRBD2 NA TRBJ2-7 TRBV28 TGTGCCAGCAGTCGTGAAAGTTCTAGCGGGTTTCGCTACGAGCAGTACTTC CASSRESSSGFRYEQYF
NA NA TRBJ1-4 TRBV6-5 TGTGCCAGCAGTTACAATCGGCGCGGGGAAAAACTGTTTTTT CASSYNRRGEKLFF
NA NA TRBJ2-6 TRBV3-1/TRBV3-2 TGTGCCAGCAGCCAAGGTGTGGGATCGCACTCTGGGGCCAACGTCCTGACTTTC CASSQGVGSHSGANVLTF
NA NA TRBJ2-2 TRBV28 TGTGCCAGCCTGGAGAGGAACACCGGGGAGCTGTTTTTT CASLERNTGELFF
TRBD1 NA TRBJ2-7 TRBV10-3 TGTGCCACCCTGACAGGGAGCGGCTACGAGCAGTACTTC CATLTGSGYEQYF
NA NA TRBJ2-1 TRBV19 TGTGCCAGTAGTAATGAGATCGGGGTGAGGTACAATGAGCAGTTCTTC CASSNEIGVRYNEQFF
TRBD2 NA TRBJ2-7 TRBV5-5 TGTGCCAGCAGCTTTGGTCTAGCGGATTACGAGCAGTACTTC CASSFGLADYEQYF
TRBD1 NA TRBJ2-3 TRBV4-1 TGCGCCAGCAGCTCGACAGGGACAGATACGCAGTATTTT CASSSTGTDTQYF
NA NA TRBJ2-7 TRBV5-1 TGCGCCAGCAGCTCCCCCCCTGAGCCCGAGCAGTACTTC CASSSPPEPEQYF
NA NA TRBJ1-5 TRBV28 TGTGCCAGCAGTTTAGGAATCAGCCGGCCAAGCAATCAGCCCCAGCATTTT CASSLGISRPSNQPQHF
NA NA TRBJ2-1 TRBV11-3 TGTGCCAGCAGCTTAGAGGGACGAAAACCTGAGCAGTTCTTC CASSLEGRKPEQFF
NA NA TRBJ1-5 TRBV3-1/TRBV3-2 TGTGCCAGCAGCCAGGGAGTGTATAGCAATCAGCCCCAGCATTTT CASSQGVYSNQPQHF
NA NA TRBJ2-7 TRBV5-1 TGCGCCAGCAGCTTGGGTTGGGGGTCCAGCTCCTACGAGCAGTACTTC CASSLGWGSSSYEQYF
TRBD1 few TRBJ1-4 TRBV27 TGTGCCAGCAGTTATTGGACAGGTTCAAAACTGTTTTTT CASSYWTGSKLFF
NA NA TRBJ1-1 TRBV5-1 TGCGCCAGCAGCTTGGAGGCCCGGGGTGAGTACACTGAAGCTTTCTTT CASSLEARGEYTEAFF
TRBD2 NA TRBJ2-1 TRBV5-1 TGCGCCAGCAGCTTGACGGCGGGAGGGATATACAATGAGCAGTTCTTC CASSLTAGGIYNEQFF
NA NA TRBJ2-7 TRBV6-2/TRBV6-3 TGTGCCAGCAGTTATGGGTATTCCTACGAGCAGTACTTC CASSYGYSYEQYF
TRBD1 NA TRBJ2-7 TRBV3-1/TRBV3-2 TGTGCCAGCAGCCATTCGGACAGGCTCTCGAGGGAGCAGTACTTC CASSHSDRLSREQYF
NA NA TRBJ2-7 TRBV5-1 TGCGCCAGCAGCCCTCGGACAGGCGGGGACGAGCAGTACTTC CASSPRTGGDEQYF